This record covers a single TCR beta chain. The data stem from a study of blood T cell repertoires in COVID-19. Across the whole study: Both acute and convalescent COVID-19 samples were obtained from the United States, Italy and Spain.

Original handling: By means of reference gene primer amplification, nucleated cell counts were estimated. The protocol was immunoSEQ multiplex PCR, while the TCRdb copy is restricted to in-frame clones and leaves out a portion. That table gives V, J and clone size, and the DNA gave D and trimming. This table has around 54,000 clones, about 78% appearing once. Trimming at V came to 1 base and at J to 4 bases, leaving 9 bases not matched to a gene. The CDR3 extends over 18 amino acids. Germline V gene sequence: CDR1 SEHNR, CDR2 FQNEAQ (reference sequence). Participants' reported clinical history set cohort assignment.

V usage is TRBV7-9 and J usage is TRBJ2-1; 11 bases fit TRBD2. The clonotype was recovered from a woman aged 45-65 years with acute COVID-19. The material sequenced was PBMCs or T cells enriched from blood (not recorded which). For the CDR3, the DNA is TGTGCCAGCAGCTTAGGCACTCAACTAGCGGGGGTATACAATGAGCAGTTCTTC. Protein: CASSLGTQLAGVYNEQFF.